This T cell receptor (beta chain) stems from a study of Graves' ophthalmopathy and Graves' hyperthyroidism. CDR3 regions of TCR beta were amplified from RNA transcripts. The first round was an RT-PCR with HTBI primers, and the second round was a multiplex PCR. Via MiXCR, TCRdb re-called the multiplex PCR reads, giving one row per CDR3 protein. This table has hundreds of thousands of distinct CDR3 sequences, about 24% appearing once. This clonotype was detected ten times or more. Germline V gene sequence: CDR1 ENHRY, CDR2 SYGVKD. Germline trimming cut 5 bases from V and 0 bases from J; bases unmatched to any gene: 6. This CDR3 contains 16 residues.

Source material: peripheral blood. The sequence derives from a woman between 18 and 29 years old with stable Graves' hyperthyroidism. Some clones in this sample may be carry-over from other donors' samples. The chain carries TRBV10-3 and TRBJ2-7; 11 bases fit TRBD2. The CDR3 DNA reads as TGTGCCATCAGTATAGCGGGGGGGTTTGACTCCTACGAGCAGTACTTC. This sequence encodes CAISIAGGFDSYEQYF.